These 14 T cell receptor beta chains were all obtained from the same sample, sequenced in a study of OX40 agonist ivuxolimab in advanced cancers. Using immunoSEQ multiplex PCR, the repertoire was profiled, and TCRdb retains in-frame clones only, with some absent. The sample consists of roughly 110,000 clones, less than 95% of them appearing once. Sequences were derived from CD4+ or CD8+ T cells sorted from blood, sampled in a trial of the OX40 agonist ivuxolimab. The receptors were gathered from an adult with an advanced solid tumor such as melanoma, head and neck, liver or kidney cancer.

This chain connects TRBV27 to TRBJ1-5, with 10 bases matching TRBD1. This CDR3 is built from 15 residues. V lost 6 bases to trimming and J lost 6 bases; unmatched junction nucleotides: 8. The germline gives CDR1 MNHEY, CDR2 SMNVEV (reference sequence). The CDR3 DNA reads TGTGCCAGCAGCATCCGGGACAGGGGAGGTCAGCCCCAGCATTTT. This encodes CASSIRDRGGQPQHF.

The chain combines TRBV4-1 with TRBJ2-3; TRBD2 matches at 12 bases. Germline V gene lookup returns CDR1 MGHRA and CDR2 YSYEKL. With 2 bases clipped from V and 1 base from J, the junction kept 7 bases outside the gene matches. The CDR3 extends over 18 amino acids. The CDR3: CASSQTFGLAGRTDTQYF. As DNA, the CDR3 is TGCGCCAGCAGCCAAACGTTCGGACTAGCGGGACGCACAGATACGCAGTATTTT.

V and J are TRBV21-1 and TRBJ2-6; TRBD2, the table's D call, was not compared with the DNA. TRBV21-1 is a listed pseudogene. CDR3 length: 18 amino acids. The CDR3 region is CASTPTSGPSSGANVLTF. In DNA, the CDR3 is TGTGCCAGCACCCCGACTAGCGGGCCCTCATCTGGGGCCAACGTCCTGACTTTC.

This clone was counted only a few times. This sequence joins TRBV27 and TRBJ2-1; a weak D match, TRBD2 (6 bases). The CDR3 runs 13 residues. V lost 6 bases to trimming and J lost 5 bases, with 11 bases between them. Germline V lookup: CDR1 MNHEY, CDR2 SMNVEV (reference sequence). The CDR3 here is CASSYIADNEQFF. The CDR3 DNA reads TGTGCCAGCAGCTATATAGCGGACAATGAGCAGTTCTTC.

This sequence joins TRBV4-3 and TRBJ2-1; 7 nucleotides align to TRBD1. The CDR3 covers 15 residues. The germline V gene has CDR1 LGHNA and CDR2 YSLEER. J lost 9 bases, V lost 1 base, and 9 bases had no gene match. The CDR3 here is CASSQAQQGLGEQFF. As DNA, the CDR3 is TGCGCCAGCAGCCAAGCCCAACAGGGGCTTGGTGAGCAGTTCTTC.

The V gene is TRBV7-2, the J gene TRBJ2-5, with D possibly matching TRBD2 (6 bases). From germline, CDR1 is SGHTA and CDR2 FQGNSA. Trimming removed 4 bases at V and 9 bases at J, with 18 bases between. The CDR3 covers 14 residues. The CDR3 loop reads CASSSGRAGPPQYF. DNA for the CDR3: TGTGCCAGCAGCTCCGGGAGAGCGGGTCCGCCCCAGTACTTC.

The chain has TRBV19 and TRBJ2-2; D is possibly TRBD1 (6 bases). Germline V gene sequence: CDR1 LNHDA, CDR2 SQIVND (reference sequence). CDR3 length: 16 residues. V was pared by 0 bases and J by 4 bases, with 12 bases between. CDR3 nucleotides: TGTGCCAGTAGTATAGATGGGGGCCGTGGCACCGGGGAGCTGTTTTTT. Protein sequence: CASSIDGGRGTGELFF. Full variable domain (missing parts from reference TRBV19 and TRBJ2-2): DGGITQSPKYLFRKEGQNVTLSCEQNLNHDAMYWYRQDPGQGLRLIYYSQIVNDFQKGDIAEGYSVSREKKESFPLTVTSAQKNPTAFYLCASSIDGGRGTGELFFGEGSRLTVL.

This chain connects TRBV6-1 to TRBJ1-6; no reliable D call. CDR3 length: 13 residues. Between the trimmed V and J ends, which lost 6 bases and 0 bases, there was a span of 3 bases. Germline CDR1 reads MNHNS; CDR2 reads SASEGT. The CDR3 DNA sequence: TGTGCCAGCAGGGACTCCTATAATTCACCCCTCCACTTT. Its protein product is CASRDSYNSPLHF.

This clone appeared a single time. The genes are TRBV5-6 and TRBJ2-1, with TRBD2 identical over 13 bases. After removal of 2 bases from V and 6 bases from J, the junction contained 2 bases not matched to a gene. The V gene's germline CDR1 is SGHDT and CDR2 YYEEEE. This CDR3 spans 15 amino acids. In DNA form, the CDR3 reads TGTGCCAGCAGCTTAGGACTAGCGGGAGCCAATGAGCAGTTCTTC. Translation gives CASSLGLAGANEQFF.

The J gene is TRBJ2-7, the V gene TRBV27, with 7 bases identical to TRBD1. Germline-derived CDR1 and CDR2 are MNHEY and SMNVEV (reference sequence). The junction had 8 bases not matched to a gene; V was cut back by 4 bases and J by 5 bases. This CDR3 has 14 residues. The CDR3 protein is CASSSPGQNHEQYF. CDR3 nucleotide sequence: TGTGCCAGCAGTTCGCCGGGACAGAACCACGAGCAGTACTTC.

The gene calls are TRBV12-5 and TRBJ2-5; unclear D gene. The germline V and J ends were trimmed by 2 bases and 5 bases, with 9 bases remaining between them. Germline V gene lookup returns CDR1 LGHNT and CDR2 FRNRAP. The CDR3 loop spans 13 amino acids. This CDR3 reads CASGLLGRETQYF. The CDR3 DNA reads as TGTGCTAGTGGTTTGTTAGGGCGGGAGACCCAGTACTTC.

V and J are TRBV21-1 and TRBJ1-1. TRBV21-1 constitutes a pseudogene. The CDR3 covers 15 residues. The CDR3 here is CASSKVIRENTEAFF. The CDR3 DNA reads as TGTGCCAGCAGCAAAGTGATAAGGGAGAACACTGAAGCTTTCTTT.

The rearrangement uses TRBV25-1 and TRBJ2-5, with TRBD2 matching 11 bases. Per germline, CDR1 MGHDK and CDR2 SYGVNS. The CDR3 is 17 residues long. The ends lost 2 bases at V and 1 base at J; junction bases unmatched: 6. The DNA of the CDR3 is TGTGCCAGCAGTGAACCACTCGGACTAGCGGGCCAAGAGACCCAGTACTTC. This codes for CASSEPLGLAGQETQYF. Full variable domain (remainder filled in from reference TRBV25-1 and TRBJ2-5): EADIYQTPRYLVIGTGKKITLECSQTMGHDKMYWYQQDPGMELHLIHYSYGVNSTEKGDLSSESTVSRIRTEHFPLTLESARPSHTSQYLCASSEPLGLAGQETQYFGPGTRLLVL.

The J gene is TRBJ2-3, the V gene TRBV14, with D possibly matching TRBD1 (5 bases). V gave up 0 bases and J gave up 5 bases, with 12 bases separating them. This CDR3 contains 15 residues. The germline V gene has CDR1 SGHDN and CDR2 FVKESK. The CDR3 region is CASSQEAGNEDTQYF. CDR3 DNA sequence: TGTGCCAGCAGCCAAGAAGCAGGGAACGAAGATACGCAGTATTTT.